The rows below give T cell receptor beta chains drawn from one sample of a study of blood T cells in healthy people across ages. TCRdb re-called the 5' RACE reads with MiXCR, one entry per CDR3 protein. The sample gives some 560,000 distinct CDR3 sequences, about 27% of which show up once; 3% to 4% is in the top ten. These data also featured in a second study, about T cells of mothers and their children.

Material: blood. The receptors derive from a boy younger than 10 in good health. The CDR3 runs from the conserved cysteine through the conserved F or W. Each record gives: J gene, D gene, clone size, V gene, CDR3 DNA, CDR3 protein. The D gene is left open where the match is weak. Clone size is stated in some rows and not others, as once, few, many or a class when expanded.

J gene: TRBJ2-3
D gene: TRBD2
clone size: few
V gene: TRBV7-9
CDR3 DNA: TGTGCCAGCAGCTCAAACTGGGTAGGGACTAGCGACGATACGCAGTATTTT
CDR3 protein: CASSSNWVGTSDDTQYF

J gene: TRBJ2-5
D gene: .
clone size: .
V gene: TRBV3-1
CDR3 DNA: TGTGCCAGCAGCCAATTGGAAACTGGGGAGACCCAGTACTTC
CDR3 protein: CASSQLETGETQYF

J gene: TRBJ1-2
D gene: TRBD1
clone size: few
V gene: TRBV4-3
CDR3 DNA: TGCGCCAGCAGCCGGGACAGGGCGTATGGCTACACCTTC
CDR3 protein: CASSRDRAYGYTF

J gene: TRBJ2-2
D gene: .
clone size: .
V gene: TRBV7-9
CDR3 DNA: TGTGCCAGCAGCTTAGGAGGAGGGCACACCGGGGAGCTGTTTTTT
CDR3 protein: CASSLGGGHTGELFF

J gene: TRBJ2-7
D gene: .
clone size: few
V gene: TRBV7-9
CDR3 DNA: TGTGCCAGCAGCTTATGGGTGCCGGAGGCGTACGAGCAGTACTTC
CDR3 protein: CASSLWVPEAYEQYF

J gene: TRBJ2-3
D gene: TRBD2
clone size: few
V gene: TRBV7-6
CDR3 DNA: TGTGCCAGCAGCTTAGGGGGACTAGCAGTAACCACAGATACGCAGTATTTT
CDR3 protein: CASSLGGLAVTTDTQYF

J gene: TRBJ2-7
D gene: TRBD1
clone size: .
V gene: TRBV2
CDR3 DNA: TGTGCCAGCAGGTTGTCCGGGACAGGGATCTACGAGCAGTACTTC
CDR3 protein: CASRLSGTGIYEQYF

J gene: TRBJ1-2
D gene: TRBD1
clone size: few
V gene: TRBV29-1
CDR3 DNA: TGCAGCGTTGCGGGACAGGGCGTTGGCTACACCTTC
CDR3 protein: CSVAGQGVGYTF

J gene: TRBJ2-5
D gene: .
clone size: .
V gene: TRBV15
CDR3 DNA: TGTGCCACCAGCAGAGCCCCAGCGACCCAAGAGACCCAGTACTTC
CDR3 protein: CATSRAPATQETQYF

J gene: TRBJ2-1
D gene: TRBD2
clone size: .
V gene: TRBV29-1
CDR3 DNA: TGCAGCGTTGTAGCGGGAGTGGTCAGAAATGAGCAGTTCTTC
CDR3 protein: CSVVAGVVRNEQFF

J gene: TRBJ1-4
D gene: TRBD1
clone size: few
V gene: TRBV7-6
CDR3 DNA: TGTGCCAGCAGCTCCATGGGACAGCCTAATGAAAAACTGTTTTTT
CDR3 protein: CASSSMGQPNEKLFF

J gene: TRBJ1-5
D gene: .
clone size: .
V gene: TRBV29-1
CDR3 DNA: TGCAGCGTTGATGGACGGGAGGGGGGCCAGCCCCAGCATTTT
CDR3 protein: CSVDGREGGQPQHF